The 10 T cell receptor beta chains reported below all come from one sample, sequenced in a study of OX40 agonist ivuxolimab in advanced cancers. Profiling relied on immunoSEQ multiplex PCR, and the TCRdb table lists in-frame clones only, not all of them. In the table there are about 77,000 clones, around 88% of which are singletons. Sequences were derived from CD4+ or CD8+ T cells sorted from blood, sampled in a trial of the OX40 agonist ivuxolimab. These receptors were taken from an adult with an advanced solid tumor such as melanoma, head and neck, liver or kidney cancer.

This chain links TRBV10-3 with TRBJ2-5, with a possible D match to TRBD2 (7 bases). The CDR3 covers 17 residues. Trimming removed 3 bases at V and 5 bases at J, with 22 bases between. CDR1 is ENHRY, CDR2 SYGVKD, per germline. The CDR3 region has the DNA TGTGCCATCAGTGATCCACCGAGGGGGGGCCGGGGCGAGACCCAGTACTTC. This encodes CAISDPPRGGRGETQYF.

CDR3 sequence: CSAETGNIQYF. The CDR3 DNA is TGCAGTGCGGAGACAGGGAACATTCAGTACTTC. J is TRBJ2-4 and V is TRBV20-1; 7 bases agree with TRBD1. V lost 6 bases, J lost 7 bases, and 3 bases stayed unmatched. The CDR3 length is 11 residues. CDR1 is DFQATT and CDR2 is SNEGSKA in the germline V gene (reference sequence).

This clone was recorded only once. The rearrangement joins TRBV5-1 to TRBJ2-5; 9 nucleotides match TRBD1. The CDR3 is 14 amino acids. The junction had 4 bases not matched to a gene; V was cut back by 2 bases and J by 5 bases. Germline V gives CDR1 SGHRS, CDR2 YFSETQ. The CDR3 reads CASSLQGAWETQYF. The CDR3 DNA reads TGCGCCAGCAGCTTACAGGGGGCTTGGGAGACCCAGTACTTC.

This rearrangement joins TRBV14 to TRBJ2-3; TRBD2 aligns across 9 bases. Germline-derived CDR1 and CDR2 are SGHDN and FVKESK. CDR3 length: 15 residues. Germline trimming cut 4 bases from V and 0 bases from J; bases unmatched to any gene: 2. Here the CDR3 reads CASSRTSDSTDTQYF. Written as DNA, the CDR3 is TGTGCCAGCAGCCGGACTAGCGATAGCACAGATACGCAGTATTTT.

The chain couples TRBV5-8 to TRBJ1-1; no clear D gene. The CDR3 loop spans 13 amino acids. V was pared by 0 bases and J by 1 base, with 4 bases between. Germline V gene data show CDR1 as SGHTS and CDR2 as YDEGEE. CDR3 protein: CASSLDRNTEAFF. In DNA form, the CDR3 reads TGTGCCAGCAGCTTGGACAGGAACACTGAAGCTTTCTTT.

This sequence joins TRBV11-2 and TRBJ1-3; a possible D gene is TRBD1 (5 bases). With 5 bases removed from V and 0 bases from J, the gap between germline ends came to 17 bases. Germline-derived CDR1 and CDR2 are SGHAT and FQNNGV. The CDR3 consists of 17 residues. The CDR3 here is CASSPPEGTLSGNTIYF. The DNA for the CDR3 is TGTGCCAGCAGCCCCCCGGAGGGGACCCTCTCTGGAAACACCATATATTTT. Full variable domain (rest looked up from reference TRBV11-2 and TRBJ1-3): EAGVAQSPRYKIIEKRQSVAFWCNPISGHATLYWYQQILGQGPKLLIQFQNNGVVDDSQLPKDRFSAERLKGVDSTLKIQPAKLEDSAVYLCASSPPEGTLSGNTIYFGEGSWLTVV.

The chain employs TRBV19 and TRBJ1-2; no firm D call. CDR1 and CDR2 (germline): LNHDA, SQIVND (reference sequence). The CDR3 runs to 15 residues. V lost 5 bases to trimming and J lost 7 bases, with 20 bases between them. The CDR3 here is CASSPRIFTPGGYTF. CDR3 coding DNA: TGTGCCAGTAGTCCCCGGATCTTTACACCGGGTGGCTACACCTTC.

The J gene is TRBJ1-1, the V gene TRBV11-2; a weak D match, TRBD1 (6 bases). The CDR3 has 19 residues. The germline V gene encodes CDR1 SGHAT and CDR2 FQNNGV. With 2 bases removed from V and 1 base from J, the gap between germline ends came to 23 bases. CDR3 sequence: CASSLLFWQGRRKNTEAFF. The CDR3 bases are TGTGCCAGCAGCTTACTCTTTTGGCAGGGGAGGCGGAAGAACACTGAAGCTTTCTTT.

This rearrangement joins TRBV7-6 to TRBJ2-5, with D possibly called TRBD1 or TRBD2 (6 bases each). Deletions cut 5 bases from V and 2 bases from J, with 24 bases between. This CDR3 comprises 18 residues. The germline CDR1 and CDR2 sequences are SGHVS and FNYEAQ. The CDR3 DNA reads TGTGCCAGCAGCGGAGAGGGGATAGGGGGGCGAGGACAAGAGACCCAGTACTTC. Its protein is CASSGEGIGGRGQETQYF. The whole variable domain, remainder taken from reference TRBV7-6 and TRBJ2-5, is GAGVSQSPRYKVTKRGQDVALRCDPISGHVSLYWYRQALGQGPEFLTYFNYEAQQDKSGLPNDRFSAERPEGSISTLTIQRTEQRDSAMYRCASSGEGIGGRGQETQYFGPGTRLLVL.

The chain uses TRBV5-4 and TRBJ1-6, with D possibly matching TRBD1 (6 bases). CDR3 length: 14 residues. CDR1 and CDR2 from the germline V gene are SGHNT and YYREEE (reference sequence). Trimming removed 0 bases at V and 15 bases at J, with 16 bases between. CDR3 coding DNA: TGTGCCAGCAGCTTGGCCGGAACGTGGACAGTCCTCCACTTT. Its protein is CASSLAGTWTVLHF.